The 25 T cell receptor beta chains reported below all come from one sample, sequenced in a study of type 1 regulatory T cells. TCRdb ran MiXCR on the reads and lists one entry per CDR3 protein. The sample consists of some 89,000 distinct CDR3 sequences, around a third of them appearing once. Sequencing used CD4+ T cells, either the whole sample or a sorted fraction (not recorded which). Receptor source: a human donor in good health.

This clonotype appeared a few times. The chain combines TRBV11-2 with TRBJ2-7, with D perhaps given as TRBD1 or TRBD2 (6 bases each). Germline CDR1 and CDR2: SGHAT and FQNNGV. The germline V and J ends were trimmed by 5 bases and 2 bases, with 25 bases remaining between them. This CDR3 has 18 residues. The CDR3 region is CASSPKGGLRMTPYEQYF. CDR3 coding DNA: TGTGCCAGCAGCCCTAAAGGGGGACTCCGTATGACCCCCTACGAGCAGTACTTC.

This clonotype was counted only a few times. The chain couples TRBV7-2 to TRBJ2-3; 11 positions match TRBD2. V shed 5 bases, J shed 1 base, and the junction held 5 bases outside the gene matches. Germline assignment: CDR1 SGHTA and CDR2 FQGNSA. The CDR3 spans 16 residues. CDR3 protein: CASSVLAGGGTDTQYF. As DNA, the CDR3 is TGTGCCAGCAGCGTTCTAGCGGGAGGTGGCACAGATACGCAGTATTTT.

The gene calls are TRBV7-2 and TRBJ2-5, with D uncertain. With 2 bases removed from V and 4 bases from J, the gap between germline ends came to 11 bases. Germline V CDR1 and CDR2: SGHTA, FQGNSA. The CDR3 loop spans 14 amino acids. DNA of the CDR3: TGTGCCAGCAGCTTACGTGGCCAGTCAGAGACCCAGTACTTC. This translates into CASSLRGQSETQYF.

The table lists this clonotype with a few counts. The chain combines TRBV20-1 with TRBJ1-1; possibly TRBD1 for D (6 bases). This CDR3 contains 17 residues. Trimming left V 5 bases short and J 0 bases short, with 22 bases between. Germline loops: CDR1 DFQATT, CDR2 SNEGSKA (reference sequence). CDR3 in amino acids: CSAAVRPGEVVNTEAFF. CDR3 sequence (DNA): TGCAGTGCTGCCGTAAGACCAGGGGAGGTCGTGAACACTGAAGCTTTCTTT.

This clonotype was detected a few times. The genes are TRBV7-2 and TRBJ2-4; 7 nucleotides line up with TRBD2. The ends lost 5 bases at V and 8 bases at J; junction bases unmatched: 9. Germline V gives CDR1 SGHTA, CDR2 FQGNSA. The CDR3 spans 14 residues. The CDR3 reads CASSPEAGEYIQYF. In DNA, the CDR3 is TGTGCCAGCAGCCCGGAGGCGGGAGAATACATTCAGTACTTC.

This clonotype was seen a few times. V and J are TRBV19 and TRBJ2-7; D is uncertain. Trimming shortened V by 4 bases and J by 2 bases, and 9 bases separated the two germline ends. From germline, CDR1 is LNHDA and CDR2 SQIVND (reference sequence). CDR3 size: 13 residues. In nucleotides, the CDR3 is TGTGCCAGTAGTACGGGCCCCCCCTACGAGCAGTACTTC. This gives the protein CASSTGPPYEQYF.

In its sample, this clonotype was seen a few times. This chain connects TRBV29-1 to TRBJ1-2, with TRBD1 as a possible D gene (6 bases). The CDR3 totals 12 residues. CDR1 SQVTM and CDR2 ANQGSEA come from the germline V gene. Trimming took 6 bases from V and 4 from J, leaving 12 bases between them. In nucleotides, the CDR3 is TGCAGCGTCGACCAGGGGAGCTATGGCTACACCTTC. This codes for CSVDQGSYGYTF.

This clonotype was found a few times. The chain has TRBV5-5 and TRBJ1-1; a possible D gene is TRBD1 (6 bases). The V end lost 4 bases, the J end lost 4 bases, and 14 bases lay between the germline ends. The CDR3 loop spans 14 amino acids. CDR1 SGHKS and CDR2 YYEKEE come from the germline V gene (reference sequence). CDR3 region: CASSPLRGSTEAFF. CDR3 nucleotide sequence: TGTGCCAGCAGCCCCCTGAGGGGGAGCACTGAAGCTTTCTTT.

V usage is TRBV7-2 and J usage is TRBJ2-5; no reliable D call. CDR1 is SGHTA and CDR2 is FQGNSA in the germline V gene. Trimming stripped 0 bases from V and 5 bases from J, with 13 bases between. This CDR3 is 15 amino acids long. This CDR3 reads CASSLALMPSETQYF. The DNA for the CDR3 is TGTGCCAGCAGCTTAGCGCTAATGCCTTCGGAGACCCAGTACTTC.

The chain carries TRBV6-5 and TRBJ2-7; TRBD1 agrees at 11 bases. The CDR3 is 14 residues long. Germline V gives CDR1 MNHEY, CDR2 SVGAGI. Germline trimming cut 8 bases from V and 3 bases from J; bases unmatched to any gene: 6. The CDR3 region is CASGPGTGGYEQYF. CDR3 nucleotides: TGTGCCAGCGGCCCCGGGACAGGGGGCTACGAGCAGTACTTC.

The chain carries TRBV5-4 and TRBJ2-2; 7 bases are a match to TRBD2. With 1 base clipped from V and 7 bases from J, the junction kept 7 bases outside the gene matches. Germline lookup yields CDR1 SGHNT and CDR2 YYREEE (reference sequence). The CDR3 contains 15 residues. The CDR3 nucleotides read TGTGCCAGCAGCTTGCTGGCGGGAGACGGCGGGGAGCTGTTTTTT. Translated: CASSLLAGDGGELFF.

The gene calls are TRBV18 and TRBJ2-1; weak D call: TRBD1 (6 bases). Germline V gene lookup returns CDR1 KGHSH and CDR2 LQKENI. V was trimmed by 3 bases and J by 4 bases, leaving 7 bases between them. The CDR3 covers 13 residues. The CDR3 loop reads CASSPGQYNEQFF. CDR3 sequence (DNA): TGTGCCAGCTCACCCGGACAGTACAATGAGCAGTTCTTC.

This clonotype was seen only a few times. The chain links TRBV29-1 to TRBJ1-2; 11 nucleotides line up with TRBD1. This CDR3 contains 13 residues. Germline CDR1 and CDR2: SQVTM and ANQGSEA. Trimming took 6 bases from V and 7 from J; bases not matched to a gene: 7. The CDR3: CSVAGQGAGGYTF. In DNA form, the CDR3 reads TGCAGCGTCGCCGGACAGGGGGCTGGTGGCTACACCTTC. Full variable domain (remainder filled in from reference TRBV29-1 and TRBJ1-2): SAVISQKPSRDICQRGTSLTIQCQVDSQVTMMFWYRQQPGQSLTLIATANQGSEATYESGFVIDKFPISRPNLTFSTLTVSNMSPEDSSIYLCSVAGQGAGGYTFGSGTRLTVV.

Only a few counts were recorded for this clonotype. This chain joins TRBV3-1 and TRBJ2-7, with D possibly matching TRBD2 (6 bases). The CDR3 spans 14 residues. Germline lookup yields CDR1 LGHDT and CDR2 YNNKEL (reference sequence). Trimming removed 4 bases from V and 3 bases from J, with 13 bases in between. CDR3 sequence: CASSRLGKDYEQYF. The DNA of the CDR3 is TGTGCCAGCAGCCGACTAGGGAAGGACTACGAGCAGTACTTC.

This clonotype was recorded a few times. The V call is TRBV11-2, the J call TRBJ2-5; TRBD1 matches at 7 bases. This CDR3 comprises 16 residues. The V and J ends lost 4 bases and 4 bases, in that order; junction bases with no gene match: 12. The germline V gene has CDR1 SGHAT and CDR2 FQNNGV. The CDR3 sequence: CASSSWDSKGRETQYF. CDR3 nucleotide sequence: TGTGCCAGCAGCTCATGGGACAGTAAGGGGAGAGAGACCCAGTACTTC.

This chain uses TRBV3-1 with TRBJ1-2; 8 bases map to TRBD1. This CDR3 comprises 12 residues. V lost 4 bases and J lost 12; bases outside the gene matches: 7. Germline CDR1 LGHDT, CDR2 YNNKEL (reference sequence). The CDR3 nucleotides read TGTGCCAGCAGCCTAAGACAGGGGCAACACACCTTC. Encoded protein: CASSLRQGQHTF.

V gene TRBV7-8 combines with J gene TRBJ2-3; no clear D. CDR1 and CDR2 (germline): SGHVS, FQNEAQ. V was trimmed by 4 bases and J by 9 bases, leaving 20 bases between them. The CDR3 is 15 amino acids. CDR3 loop: CASSSPRTGPLTQYF. The CDR3 nucleotides are TGTGCCAGCAGCTCTCCCAGGACCGGGCCCTTGACGCAGTATTTT.

The chain's CDR3 is CASSPRDEGTEAFF. In nucleotides, the CDR3 is TGTGCCAGCAGCCCCCGGGACGAAGGGACTGAAGCTTTCTTT. The rearrangement links TRBV5-4 to TRBJ1-1; tentative D call: TRBD1 (5 bases). With 4 bases removed from V and 5 bases from J, the gap between germline ends came to 15 bases. Germline CDR1 SGHNT, CDR2 YYREEE (reference sequence). There are 14 residues in the CDR3.

The genes are TRBV5-1 and TRBJ1-1, with D unresolved. The CDR3 has 13 amino acids. The germline V gene encodes CDR1 SGHRS and CDR2 YFSETQ. Trimming removed 0 bases from V and 0 bases from J, with 3 bases in between. The CDR3 bases are TGCGCCAGCAGCTTGGTGATGAACACTGAAGCTTTCTTT. This gives the protein CASSLVMNTEAFF.

The V gene is TRBV5-1, the J gene TRBJ2-1; TRBD1 aligns across 10 bases. Germline CDR1 and CDR2: SGHRS and YFSETQ. Trimming at V came to 6 bases and at J to 3 bases, leaving 12 bases not matched to a gene. The CDR3 totals 17 residues. The CDR3 here is CASTLNARDRGYNEQFF. The DNA for the CDR3 is TGCGCCAGCACCCTGAACGCCCGGGACAGGGGCTACAATGAGCAGTTCTTC.

The CDR3 region has the DNA TGCAGTGCTAGAGGGGGACTAGCGGGAGGTGGCTATGGAGAGACCCAGTACTTC. This encodes CSARGGLAGGGYGETQYF. The V call is TRBV20-1, the J call TRBJ2-5, with TRBD2 matching 15 bases. Germline V CDR1 and CDR2: DFQATT, SNEGSKA (reference sequence). The CDR3 sequence is 18 residues long. The trim removed 1 base at V and 4 bases at J, leaving 10 bases unmatched.

This clonotype was recorded many times. J is TRBJ1-2 and V is TRBV20-1; TRBD1 matches 7 bases. V shed 4 bases and J 5 bases; nucleotides not matched to a gene: 4. In germline, CDR1 is DFQATT, CDR2 SNEGSKA (reference sequence). The CDR3 is 12 residues long. The CDR3 sequence is CSATQGSYGYTF. The CDR3 DNA is TGCAGTGCTACACAGGGGAGTTATGGCTACACCTTC.

The DNA for the CDR3 is TGCAGTGCTACCGAAGGGGGTTTCGGCTACACCTTC. Translated, it gives CSATEGGFGYTF. The chain joins TRBV20-1 to TRBJ1-2; tentatively, D is TRBD1 (6 bases). Germline lookup yields CDR1 DFQATT and CDR2 SNEGSKA (reference sequence). V shed 4 bases and J shed 8 bases, with 14 bases lying between them. The length of the CDR3 is 12 residues.

V is TRBV5-1 and J is TRBJ1-2; D might be TRBD1 (5 bases). The CDR3 has 15 residues. V lost 3 bases to trimming and J lost 8 bases, with 20 bases between them. Germline CDR1 and CDR2: SGHRS and YFSETQ. In DNA, the CDR3 is TGCGCCAGCAGCTCCCTAACCGACGGGGCCTTCGGCTACACCTTC. Amino acids: CASSSLTDGAFGYTF.

V usage is TRBV24-1 and J usage is TRBJ2-1, with TRBD2 matching over 9 bases. The CDR3 sequence is 16 residues long. Germline CDR1 and CDR2: KGHDR and SFDVKD. The V and J ends lost 4 bases and 4 bases, in that order; junction bases with no gene match: 7. The CDR3 here is CATSDQLAGAYNEQFF. The CDR3 coding sequence is TGTGCCACCAGTGACCAACTAGCGGGCGCATACAATGAGCAGTTCTTC.